These 23 T cell receptor beta chains were sequenced from one sample in a study of T cell changes during pregnancy in multiple sclerosis. Clones were read by immunoSEQ multiplex PCR, and TCRdb kept only the in-frame ones, dropping some. The table lists more than 80,000 clones, less than 95% of them singletons, with less than 2% in the top ten. Specimen: peripheral blood, collected before pregnancy. The receptors stem from a female donor with multiple sclerosis, enrolled in a pregnancy study.

The chain recombines TRBV28 with TRBJ2-7; TRBD1 aligns across 7 bases. V dropped 7 bases and J dropped 5; count of bases not matched to a gene: 5. The CDR3 has 12 residues. The germline gives CDR1 MDHEN, CDR2 SYDVKM. The DNA of the CDR3 is TGTGCCAGCACGGACAGGTACAACGAGCAGTACTTC. Protein sequence: CASTDRYNEQYF. The full variable domain, rest sourced from reference TRBV28 and TRBJ2-7, is DVKVTQSSRYLVKRTGEKVFLECVQDMDHENMFWYRQDPGLGLRLIYFSYDVKMKEKGDIPEGYSVSREKKERFSLILESASTNQTSMYLCASTDRYNEQYFGPGTRLTVT.

This clone was recorded once. This chain links TRBV7-2 with TRBJ2-7; D is undetermined. The germline gives CDR1 SGHTA, CDR2 FQGNSA. V was pared by 8 bases and J by 3 bases, with 14 bases between. The CDR3 sequence is 13 residues long. The CDR3 coding sequence is TGTGCCAGCTCCCCTGCCAGATTCTACGAGCAGTACTTC. Translated: CASSPARFYEQYF. Complete variable domain (other parts from reference TRBV7-2 and TRBJ2-7): GAGVSQSPSNKVTEKGKDVELRCDPISGHTALYWYRQSLGQGLEFLIYFQGNSAPDKSGLPSDRFSAERTGGSVSTLTIQRTQQEDSAVYLCASSPARFYEQYFGPGTRLTVT.

J is TRBJ2-1 and V is TRBV19; possibly TRBD2 for D (7 bases). The CDR3 length is 10 residues. The V and J ends lost 10 bases and 13 bases respectively, with 14 bases between them. Germline CDR1 LNHDA, CDR2 SQIVND (reference sequence). In nucleotides, the CDR3 is TGTGCCATCAAAGGGGGGGCTCAGTTCTTC. Protein sequence: CAIKGGAQFF. Variable domain in full (rest from reference TRBV19 and TRBJ2-1): DGGITQSPKYLFRKEGQNVTLSCEQNLNHDAMYWYRQDPGQGLRLIYYSQIVNDFQKGDIAEGYSVSREKKESFPLTVTSAQKNPTAFYLCAIKGGAQFFGPGTRLTVL.

The chain recombines TRBV7-8 with TRBJ2-2; TRBD2 might be the D (6 bases). Trimming cost V 1 base and J 0 bases, with 12 bases left between them. Germline V gene data show CDR1 as SGHVS and CDR2 as FQNEAQ. The CDR3 runs 17 residues. CDR3 in amino acids: CASSLGGGAPNTGELFF. CDR3 coding DNA: TGTGCCAGCAGCTTAGGCGGCGGGGCGCCGAACACCGGGGAGCTGTTTTTT.

V and J are TRBV28 and TRBJ2-2; 7 bases fit TRBD1. The germline CDR1 and CDR2 sequences are MDHEN and SYDVKM. The V and J ends lost 5 bases and 1 base, in that order; junction bases with no gene match: 4. This CDR3 contains 15 residues. CDR3 region: CASSRGQLNTGELFF. CDR3 sequence (DNA): TGTGCCAGCAGTCGGGGACAGTTGAACACCGGGGAGCTGTTTTTT.

The chain carries TRBV7-3 and TRBJ2-3, with 9 bases that match TRBD2. Unmatched junction bases numbered 12, after V lost 8 bases and J lost 3 bases. The CDR3 has 16 amino acids. CDR1 and CDR2 (germline): SGHTA, FQGTGA. This CDR3 reads CASAPAGGGETDTQYF. The DNA of the CDR3 is TGTGCCAGCGCCCCGGCAGGCGGGGGGGAAACAGATACGCAGTATTTT.

The genes are TRBV28 and TRBJ2-7; TRBD1 agrees at 7 bases. The CDR3 contains 14 residues. The germline gives CDR1 MDHEN, CDR2 SYDVKM. V dropped 6 bases and J dropped 3; count of bases not matched to a gene: 8. Here the CDR3 DNA reads TGTGCCAGCAGCGGCGGACAGGACCGCTACGAGCAGTACTTC. This sequence encodes CASSGGQDRYEQYF.

The J gene is TRBJ1-2, the V gene TRBV28; 9 nucleotides align to TRBD1. Germline trimming cut 5 bases from V and 7 bases from J; bases unmatched to any gene: 8. The CDR3 has 14 amino acids. Looked up from germline, CDR1 is MDHEN and CDR2 is SYDVKM. The CDR3 spells CASSIAQGASGYTF. CDR3 bases: TGTGCCAGCAGTATAGCACAGGGGGCTTCTGGCTACACCTTC.

J is TRBJ1-3 and V is TRBV6-5; D ambiguous. V was shortened by 5 bases and J by 0 bases, with 8 bases between the two germline ends. Germline V lookup: CDR1 MNHEY, CDR2 SVGAGI. The CDR3 loop spans 14 amino acids. CDR3 in amino acids: CASSLTGSGNTIYF. CDR3 DNA sequence: TGTGCCAGCAGTCTGACGGGCTCTGGAAACACCATATATTTT.

The chain joins TRBV9 to TRBJ2-3; no definite D call. The length of the CDR3 is 16 residues. Germline CDR1 and CDR2: SGDLS and YYNGEE. V lost 0 bases and J lost 0, with 11 bases in between. The CDR3: CASSVAPQASTDTQYF. The CDR3 DNA reads as TGTGCCAGCAGCGTAGCTCCCCAGGCTAGCACAGATACGCAGTATTTT.

This clone was counted a single time. The identical CDR3 is also encoded by other nucleotide sequences in the sample. The V call is TRBV7-3, the J call TRBJ2-5; tentative D call: TRBD1 (5 bases). CDR3 length: 13 amino acids. CDR1 SGHTA and CDR2 FQGTGA come from the germline V gene. V was pared by 4 bases and J by 1 base, with 7 bases between. The CDR3 is CASSSRAQETQYF. CDR3 nucleotides: TGTGCCAGCAGCTCCAGGGCCCAAGAGACCCAGTACTTC.

This clone showed up just once. The chain is built from TRBV6-6 and TRBJ1-1; TRBD1 is a possible D gene (5 bases). There are 13 residues in the CDR3. Trimming pared 2 bases from V and 5 bases from J, leaving 9 bases between. CDR1 and CDR2 from the germline V gene are MNHNY and SVGAGI (reference sequence). The CDR3 coding sequence is TGTGCCAGCAGTTACGGGGGGGGGACTGAAGCTTTCTTT. As protein: CASSYGGGTEAFF.

CDR3 sequence reads: CASTPVGGSSYNSPLHF. The CDR3 DNA reads TGCGCCAGCACTCCCGTAGGCGGGAGCTCCTATAATTCACCCCTCCACTTT. The rearrangement joins TRBV10-2 to TRBJ1-6; no definite D call. V was trimmed by 7 bases and J by 0 bases, leaving 16 bases between them. The CDR3 is 17 amino acids. Germline-derived CDR1 and CDR2 are WSHSY and SAAADI.

The V and J genes are TRBV2 and TRBJ1-5; TRBD1 is a possible D gene (5 bases). The germline gives CDR1 SNHLY, CDR2 FYNNEI. V was clipped by 5 bases and J by 2 bases, with 16 bases between them. The CDR3 contains 16 residues. CDR3 sequence: CASSPTAPGGNQPQHF. The CDR3 nucleotides are TGTGCCAGCAGTCCGACTGCCCCGGGGGGCAATCAGCCCCAGCATTTT.

The chain carries TRBV5-1 and TRBJ2-6, with TRBD1 as a possible D gene (6 bases). The CDR3 extends over 19 amino acids. V shed 4 bases and J shed 0 bases, with 20 bases lying between them. The germline V gene has CDR1 SGHRS and CDR2 YFSETQ. The DNA of the CDR3 is TGCGCCAGCAGCCCCGGGTTGGACAGCTTTATCTCTGGGGCCAACGTCCTGACTTTC. Amino acid sequence: CASSPGLDSFISGANVLTF.

V usage is TRBV6-6 and J usage is TRBJ2-5, with 12 bases fitting TRBD1. Germline V gives CDR1 MNHNY, CDR2 SVGAGI (reference sequence). The CDR3 is 15 residues long. J lost 5 bases, V lost 0 bases, and 1 base had no gene match. The CDR3 bases are TGTGCCAGCAGTTACTCGGGACAGGGGGCCGAGACCCAGTACTTC. It specifies CASSYSGQGAETQYF.

The chain links TRBV7-2 to TRBJ1-6, with TRBD1 as a possible D gene (6 bases). The CDR3 loop spans 16 amino acids. Trimming left V 4 bases short and J 9 bases short, with 19 bases between. Per the germline V gene, CDR1 is SGHTA and CDR2 is FQGNSA. The DNA of the CDR3 is TGTGCCAGCAGCTCCTACAGGGCGGTGGGTGGTTCACCCCTCCACTTT. This encodes CASSSYRAVGGSPLHF.

The chain employs TRBV5-1 and TRBJ2-3; tentative D call: TRBD2 (7 bases). The CDR3 length is 15 residues. Germline V gene lookup returns CDR1 SGHRS and CDR2 YFSETQ. With 4 bases removed from V and 1 base from J, the gap between germline ends came to 13 bases. For the CDR3, the DNA is TGCGCCAGCAGCCTGGGGGGGCATGGCACAGATACGCAGTATTTT. Protein sequence: CASSLGGHGTDTQYF.

This chain uses TRBV28 with TRBJ1-2; 7 bases are shared with TRBD1. J lost 6 bases, V lost 2 bases, and 0 bases had no gene match. CDR1 and CDR2 from the germline V gene are MDHEN and SYDVKM. This CDR3 comprises 12 residues. CDR3 sequence (DNA): TGTGCCAGCAGTTTAAGGGGGCATGGCTACACCTTC. This sequence encodes CASSLRGHGYTF.

The V and J genes are TRBV30 and TRBJ2-7, with a weak D call TRBD1 (6 bases). The V gene lost 1 base and the J gene lost 4 bases, with 14 bases spanning the gap. CDR1 is GTSNPN and CDR2 is SVGIG in the germline V gene (reference sequence). The CDR3 length is 14 residues. The CDR3 nucleotides read TGTGCCTGGAGTGCTGGCAGGGGTCCTTACGAGCAGTACTTC. Amino acid sequence: CAWSAGRGPYEQYF.

The chain has TRBV27 and TRBJ2-3, with TRBD2 matching over 8 bases. The CDR3 is made up of 15 amino acids. Germline assignment: CDR1 MNHEY and CDR2 SMNVEV (reference sequence). The J segment lost 4 bases and the V segment lost 5 bases, leaving 8 bases of the junction unmatched. The CDR3 is CASSTRISGADTQYF. The CDR3 DNA is TGTGCCAGCAGTACCCGAATTAGCGGGGCAGATACGCAGTATTTT.

Only one count was recorded for this clone. The chain combines TRBV9 with TRBJ1-2; TRBD1 matches at 8 bases. The CDR3 totals 15 residues. The germline V gene has CDR1 SGDLS and CDR2 YYNGEE. V shed 0 bases and J 1 base; nucleotides not matched to a gene: 2. The CDR3 here is CASSVEDRGNYGYTF. Here the CDR3 DNA reads TGTGCCAGCAGCGTAGAAGACAGGGGTAACTATGGCTACACCTTC.

The chain combines TRBV6-1 with TRBJ1-5; D perhaps matches TRBD1 (5 bases). V gave up 5 bases and J gave up 6 bases, with 8 bases separating them. This CDR3 is 12 amino acids long. Germline V gene sequence: CDR1 MNHNS, CDR2 SASEGT. The CDR3 bases are TGTGCCAGCAGTCCCGGGGGTCAGCCCCAGCATTTT. Translating it yields CASSPGGQPQHF.